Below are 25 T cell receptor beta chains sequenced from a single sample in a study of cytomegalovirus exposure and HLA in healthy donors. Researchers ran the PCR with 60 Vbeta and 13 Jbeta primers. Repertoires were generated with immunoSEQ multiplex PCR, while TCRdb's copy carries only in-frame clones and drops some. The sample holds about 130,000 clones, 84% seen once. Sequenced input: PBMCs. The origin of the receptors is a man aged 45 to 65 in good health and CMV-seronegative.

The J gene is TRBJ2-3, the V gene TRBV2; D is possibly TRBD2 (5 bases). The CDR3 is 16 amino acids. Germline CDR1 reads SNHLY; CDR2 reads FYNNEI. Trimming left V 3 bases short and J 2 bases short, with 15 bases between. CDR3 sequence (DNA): TGTGCCAGCAGTGAGACCCACGAGGGCCTCACAGATACGCAGTATTTT. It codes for CASSETHEGLTDTQYF.

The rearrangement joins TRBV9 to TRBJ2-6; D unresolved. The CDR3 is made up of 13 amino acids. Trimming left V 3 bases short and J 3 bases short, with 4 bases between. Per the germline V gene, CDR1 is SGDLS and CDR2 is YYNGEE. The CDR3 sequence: CASSGYGANVLTF. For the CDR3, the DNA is TGTGCCAGCAGCGGTTATGGGGCCAACGTCCTGACTTTC. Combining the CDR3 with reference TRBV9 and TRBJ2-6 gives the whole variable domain DSGVTQTPKHLITATGQRVTLRCSPRSGDLSVYWYQQSLDQGLQFLIQYYNGEERAKGNILERFSAQQFPDLHSELNLSSLELGDSALYFCASSGYGANVLTFGAGSRLTVL.

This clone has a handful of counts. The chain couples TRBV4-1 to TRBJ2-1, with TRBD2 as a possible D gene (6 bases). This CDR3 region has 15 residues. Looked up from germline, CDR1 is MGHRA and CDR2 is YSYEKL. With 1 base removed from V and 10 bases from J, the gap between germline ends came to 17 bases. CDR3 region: CASSQGLEGSGEQFF. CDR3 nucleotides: TGCGCCAGCAGCCAAGGACTAGAGGGATCGGGAGAGCAGTTCTTC.

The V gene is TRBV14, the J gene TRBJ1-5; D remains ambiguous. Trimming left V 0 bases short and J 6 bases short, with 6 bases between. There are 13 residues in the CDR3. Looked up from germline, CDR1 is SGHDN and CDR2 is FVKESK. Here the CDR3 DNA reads TGTGCCAGCAGCCAAGATTGGAGTCAGCCCCAGCATTTT. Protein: CASSQDWSQPQHF.

The chain's CDR3 is CASSPRQGSQETQYF. The CDR3 DNA reads as TGTGCCAGTAGCCCGCGACAGGGAAGCCAAGAGACCCAGTACTTC. The rearrangement uses TRBV19 and TRBJ2-5; 7 nucleotides match TRBD1. Germline V gene data show CDR1 as LNHDA and CDR2 as SQIVND (reference sequence). J was trimmed by 1 base and V by 6 bases; bases with no gene match: 8. The CDR3 extends over 15 amino acids.

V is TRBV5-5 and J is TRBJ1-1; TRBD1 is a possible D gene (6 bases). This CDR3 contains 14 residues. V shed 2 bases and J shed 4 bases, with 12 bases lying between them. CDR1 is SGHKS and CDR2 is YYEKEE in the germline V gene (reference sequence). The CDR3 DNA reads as TGTGCCAGCAGCTTTGGGGGCAGCCTCACTGAAGCTTTCTTT. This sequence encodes CASSFGGSLTEAFF.

The CDR3 sequence: CASSLGPSGGVYEQYF. The CDR3 bases are TGTGCCAGCAGCTTAGGACCGAGCGGGGGGGTATACGAGCAGTACTTC. The rearrangement joins TRBV7-2 to TRBJ2-7; 10 bases match TRBD2. V lost 1 base and J lost 4; bases outside the gene matches: 7. The CDR3 length is 16 residues. In germline, CDR1 is SGHTA, CDR2 FQGNSA.

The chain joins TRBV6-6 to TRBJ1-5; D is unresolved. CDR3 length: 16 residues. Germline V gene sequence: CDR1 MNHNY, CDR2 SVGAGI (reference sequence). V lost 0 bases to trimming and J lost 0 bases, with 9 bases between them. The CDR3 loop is CASSYSGRNSNQPQHF. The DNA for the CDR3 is TGTGCCAGCAGTTACTCTGGGAGGAATAGCAATCAGCCCCAGCATTTT.

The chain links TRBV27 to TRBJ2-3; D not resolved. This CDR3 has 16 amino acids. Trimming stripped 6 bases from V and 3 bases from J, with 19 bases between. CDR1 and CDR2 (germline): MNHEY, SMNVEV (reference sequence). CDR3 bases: TGTGCCAGCAGCCCAGGTTGGGCGTTCCAAACAGATACGCAGTATTTT. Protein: CASSPGWAFQTDTQYF.

The DNA of the CDR3 is TGTGCCAGCAGCGTAACCCCGGACAGATTGAACACTGAAGCTTTCTTT. This encodes CASSVTPDRLNTEAFF. The rearrangement links TRBV9 to TRBJ1-1; possible D gene TRBD1, 6 bases. V lost 1 base, J lost 0 bases, and 13 bases lay in between. The germline CDR1 and CDR2 sequences are SGDLS and YYNGEE. The CDR3 has 16 amino acids.

DNA of the CDR3: TGTGCCATCACTAGACAGGAACCCTTCTATGGCTACACCTTC. Translated: CAITRQEPFYGYTF. The rearrangement joins TRBV10-3 to TRBJ1-2; D is possibly TRBD1 (6 bases). There are 14 residues in the CDR3. Trimming cost V 7 bases and J 4 bases, with 16 bases left between them. Germline CDR1 and CDR2: ENHRY and SYGVKD.

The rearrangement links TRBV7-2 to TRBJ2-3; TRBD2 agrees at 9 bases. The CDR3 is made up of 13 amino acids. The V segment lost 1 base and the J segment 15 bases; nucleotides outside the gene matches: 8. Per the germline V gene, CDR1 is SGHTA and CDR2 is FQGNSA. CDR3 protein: CASSLVAAGGRYF. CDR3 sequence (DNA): TGTGCCAGCAGCTTAGTTGCAGCGGGGGGCCGCTATTTT.

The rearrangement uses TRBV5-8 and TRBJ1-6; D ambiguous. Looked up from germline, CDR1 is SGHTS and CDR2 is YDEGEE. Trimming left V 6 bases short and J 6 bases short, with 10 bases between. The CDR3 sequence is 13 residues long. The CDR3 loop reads CASTMRVNSPLHF. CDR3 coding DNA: TGTGCCAGCACCATGAGGGTTAATTCACCCCTCCACTTT.

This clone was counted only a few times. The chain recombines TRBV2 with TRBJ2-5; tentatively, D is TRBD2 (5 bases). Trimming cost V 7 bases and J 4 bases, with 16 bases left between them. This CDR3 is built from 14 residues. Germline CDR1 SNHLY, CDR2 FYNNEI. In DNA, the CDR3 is TGTGCCAGCATGGCCCTCCGGGGTCCAGAGACCCAGTACTTC. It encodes CASMALRGPETQYF.

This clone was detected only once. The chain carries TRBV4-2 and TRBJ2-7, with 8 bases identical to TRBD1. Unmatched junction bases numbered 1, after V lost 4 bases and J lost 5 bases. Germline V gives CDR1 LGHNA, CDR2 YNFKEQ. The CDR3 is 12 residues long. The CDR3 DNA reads TGTGCCAGCAGCCGGACAGGGAACGAGCAGTACTTC. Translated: CASSRTGNEQYF.

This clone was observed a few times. In DNA form, the CDR3 reads TGTGCCAGCAGCCCTGGACAGGGCGACTACGAGCAGTACTTC. It encodes CASSPGQGDYEQYF. The chain carries TRBV4-2 and TRBJ2-7, with 8 bases fitting TRBD1. J gave up 3 bases and V 4 bases, and 5 bases lay outside the gene matches. The CDR3 consists of 14 residues. Germline V gene lookup returns CDR1 LGHNA and CDR2 YNFKEQ.

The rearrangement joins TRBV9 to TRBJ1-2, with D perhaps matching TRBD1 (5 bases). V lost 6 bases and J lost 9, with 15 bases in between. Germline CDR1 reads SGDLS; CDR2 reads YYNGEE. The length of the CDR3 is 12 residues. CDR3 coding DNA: TGTGCCAGCACAAAAGGGGACTCGAGCTACACCTTC. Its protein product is CASTKGDSSYTF.

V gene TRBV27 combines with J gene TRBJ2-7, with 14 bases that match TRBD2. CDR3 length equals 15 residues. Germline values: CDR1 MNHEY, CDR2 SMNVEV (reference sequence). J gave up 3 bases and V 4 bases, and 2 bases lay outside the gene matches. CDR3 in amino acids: CASSWGTSGGYEQYF. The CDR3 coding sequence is TGTGCCAGCAGTTGGGGGACTAGCGGGGGCTACGAGCAGTACTTC.

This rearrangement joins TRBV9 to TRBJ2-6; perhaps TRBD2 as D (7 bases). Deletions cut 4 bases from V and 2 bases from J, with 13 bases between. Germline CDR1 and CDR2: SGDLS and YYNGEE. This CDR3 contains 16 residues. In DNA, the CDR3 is TGTGCCAGCAGCCCCCGGGGGGCGCCTGGGGCCAACGTCCTGACTTTC. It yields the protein CASSPRGAPGANVLTF.

In nucleotides, the CDR3 is TGTGCCAGCAGCCTCCCATTGGGCGCTGAAGCTTTCTTT. This gives the protein CASSLPLGAEAFF. V usage is TRBV7-3 and J usage is TRBJ1-1; D not certain. This CDR3 comprises 13 residues. Looked up from germline, CDR1 is SGHTA and CDR2 is FQGTGA. Trimming pared 5 bases from V and 6 bases from J, leaving 13 bases between.

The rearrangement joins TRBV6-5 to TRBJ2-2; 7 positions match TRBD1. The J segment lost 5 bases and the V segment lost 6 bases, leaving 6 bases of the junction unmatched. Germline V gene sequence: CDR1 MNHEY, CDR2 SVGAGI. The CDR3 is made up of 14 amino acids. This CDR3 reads CASRADRVTGELFF. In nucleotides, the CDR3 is TGTGCCAGCAGAGCCGACAGGGTTACCGGGGAGCTGTTTTTT.

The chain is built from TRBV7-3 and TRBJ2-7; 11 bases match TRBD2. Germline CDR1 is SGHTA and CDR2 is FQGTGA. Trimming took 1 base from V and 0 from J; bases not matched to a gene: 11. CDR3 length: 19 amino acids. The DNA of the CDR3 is TGTGCCAGCAGCTTAATGGCTAGCGGGGGGCCTTCGATCTCCTACGAGCAGTACTTC. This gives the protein CASSLMASGGPSISYEQYF.

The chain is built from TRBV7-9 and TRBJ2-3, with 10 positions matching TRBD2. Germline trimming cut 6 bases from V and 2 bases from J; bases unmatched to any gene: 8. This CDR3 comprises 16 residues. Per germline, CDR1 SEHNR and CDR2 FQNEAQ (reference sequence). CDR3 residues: CASRPIAGGFTDTQYF. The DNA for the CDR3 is TGTGCCAGCAGACCCATAGCGGGGGGATTCACAGATACGCAGTATTTT.

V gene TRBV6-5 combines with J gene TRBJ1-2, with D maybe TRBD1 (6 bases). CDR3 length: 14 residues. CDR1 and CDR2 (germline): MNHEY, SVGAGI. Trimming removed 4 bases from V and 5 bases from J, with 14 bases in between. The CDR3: CASSSWGGRYGYTF. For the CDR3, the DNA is TGTGCCAGCAGTTCTTGGGGGGGCAGGTATGGCTACACCTTC.

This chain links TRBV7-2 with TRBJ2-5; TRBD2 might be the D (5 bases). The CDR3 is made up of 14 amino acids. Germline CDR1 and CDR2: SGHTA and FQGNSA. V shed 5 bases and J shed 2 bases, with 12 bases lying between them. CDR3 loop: CASSPTLAQETQYF. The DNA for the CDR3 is TGTGCCAGCAGCCCCACCTTAGCGCAAGAGACCCAGTACTTC.